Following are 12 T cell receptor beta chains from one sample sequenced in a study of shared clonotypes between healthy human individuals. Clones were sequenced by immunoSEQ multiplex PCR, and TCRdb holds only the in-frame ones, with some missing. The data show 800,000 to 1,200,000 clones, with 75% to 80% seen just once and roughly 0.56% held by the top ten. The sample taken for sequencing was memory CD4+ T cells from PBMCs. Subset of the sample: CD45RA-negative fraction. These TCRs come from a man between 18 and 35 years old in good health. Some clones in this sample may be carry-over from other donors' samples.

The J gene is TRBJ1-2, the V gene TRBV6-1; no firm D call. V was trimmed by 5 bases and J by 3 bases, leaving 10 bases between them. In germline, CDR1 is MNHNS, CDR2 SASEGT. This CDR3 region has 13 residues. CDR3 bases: TGTGCCAGCAGTCAGTACACCGACTATGGCTACACCTTC. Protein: CASSQYTDYGYTF.

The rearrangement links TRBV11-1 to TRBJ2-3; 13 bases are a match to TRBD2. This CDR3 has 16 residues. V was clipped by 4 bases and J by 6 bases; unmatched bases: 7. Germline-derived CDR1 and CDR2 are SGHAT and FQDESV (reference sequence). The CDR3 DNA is TGTGCCAGCAGCTATAGGACTAGCGGGAGTTTGGATACGCAGTATTTT. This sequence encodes CASSYRTSGSLDTQYF. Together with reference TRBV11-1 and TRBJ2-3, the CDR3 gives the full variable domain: EAEVAQSPRYKITEKSQAVAFWCDPISGHATLYWYRQILGQGPELLVQFQDESVVDDSQLPKDRFSAERLKGVDSTLKIQPAELGDSAMYLCASSYRTSGSLDTQYFGPGTRLTVL.

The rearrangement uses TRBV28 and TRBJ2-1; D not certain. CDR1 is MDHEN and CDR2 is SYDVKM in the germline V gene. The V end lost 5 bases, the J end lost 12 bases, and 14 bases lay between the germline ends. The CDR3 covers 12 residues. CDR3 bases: TGTGCCAGCAGTCCTGTTGGTCGAGGGCAGTTCTTC. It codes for CASSPVGRGQFF.

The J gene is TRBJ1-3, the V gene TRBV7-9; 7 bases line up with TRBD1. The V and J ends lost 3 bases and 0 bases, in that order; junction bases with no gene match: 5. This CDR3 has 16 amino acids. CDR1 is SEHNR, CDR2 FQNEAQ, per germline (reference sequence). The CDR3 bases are TGTGCCAGCAGCTTGGCCAGGGACAGCTCTGGAAACACCATATATTTT. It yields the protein CASSLARDSSGNTIYF.

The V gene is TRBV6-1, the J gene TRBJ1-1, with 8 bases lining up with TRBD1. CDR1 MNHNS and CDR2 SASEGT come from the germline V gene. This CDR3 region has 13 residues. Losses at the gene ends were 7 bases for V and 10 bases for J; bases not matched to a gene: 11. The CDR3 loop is CASNQGQDGGAFF. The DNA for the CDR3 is TGTGCCAGCAACCAGGGACAGGACGGGGGAGCTTTCTTT.

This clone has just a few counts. The CDR3 DNA follows: TGCAGTGCGGGACAAGAGTATGGCTACACCTTC. Translating it yields CSAGQEYGYTF. V and J are TRBV20-1 and TRBJ1-2; the D gene is possibly TRBD1 (6 bases). The CDR3 runs to 11 residues. Trimming removed 6 bases from V and 5 bases from J, with 10 bases in between. Looked up from germline, CDR1 is DFQATT and CDR2 is SNEGSKA (reference sequence).

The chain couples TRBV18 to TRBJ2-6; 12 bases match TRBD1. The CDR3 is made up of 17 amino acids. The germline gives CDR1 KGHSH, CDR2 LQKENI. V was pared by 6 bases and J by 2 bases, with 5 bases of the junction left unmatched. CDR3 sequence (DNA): TGTGCCAGCTCCGCCGGGACAGGGGGCGCTGGGGCCAACGTCCTGACTTTC. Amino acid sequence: CASSAGTGGAGANVLTF.

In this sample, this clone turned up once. CDR3 sequence: CATSVSLNYGYTF. In DNA form, the CDR3 reads TGTGCCACCAGCGTCAGCCTTAACTATGGCTACACCTTC. This chain uses TRBV15 with TRBJ1-2; no clear D. The CDR3 extends over 13 amino acids. Germline values: CDR1 LNHNV, CDR2 YYDKDF (reference sequence). V dropped 5 bases and J dropped 1 base, with 8 bases sitting between them.

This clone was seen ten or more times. In nucleotides, the CDR3 is TGTGCCAGCAGCTTGAGGCTAGCGGGAGGGCCCTACAATGAGCAGTTCTTC. Translation gives CASSLRLAGGPYNEQFF. The gene calls are TRBV7-2 and TRBJ2-1; 12 nucleotides align to TRBD2. The CDR3 consists of 17 residues. V shed 3 bases, J shed 2 bases, and the junction held 5 bases outside the gene matches. Per germline, CDR1 SGHTA and CDR2 FQGNSA. Complete variable domain (other parts from reference TRBV7-2 and TRBJ2-1): GAGVSQSPSNKVTEKGKDVELRCDPISGHTALYWYRQSLGQGLEFLIYFQGNSAPDKSGLPSDRFSAERTGGSVSTLTIQRTQQEDSAVYLCASSLRLAGGPYNEQFFGPGTRLTVL.

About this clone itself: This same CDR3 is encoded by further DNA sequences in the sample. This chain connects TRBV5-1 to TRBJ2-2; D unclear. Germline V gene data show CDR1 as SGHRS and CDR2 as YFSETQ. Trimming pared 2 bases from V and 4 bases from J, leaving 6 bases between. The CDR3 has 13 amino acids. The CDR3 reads CASSFPGTGELFF. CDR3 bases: TGCGCCAGCAGCTTCCCGGGCACCGGGGAGCTGTTTTTT.

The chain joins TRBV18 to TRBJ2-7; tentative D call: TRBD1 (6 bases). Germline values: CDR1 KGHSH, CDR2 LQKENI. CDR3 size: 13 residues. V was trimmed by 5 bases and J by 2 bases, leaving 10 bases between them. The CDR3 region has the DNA TGTGCCAGCTCATTCGACAGGACCTACGAGCAGTACTTC. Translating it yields CASSFDRTYEQYF.

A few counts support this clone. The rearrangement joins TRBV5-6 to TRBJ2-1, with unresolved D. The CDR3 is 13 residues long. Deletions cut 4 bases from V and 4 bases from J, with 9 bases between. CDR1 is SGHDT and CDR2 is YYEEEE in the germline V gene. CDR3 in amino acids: CASSRRTYNEQFF. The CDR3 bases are TGTGCCAGCAGCAGGCGGACGTACAATGAGCAGTTCTTC.